Below are 32 T cell receptor beta chains sequenced from a single sample in a study of cytotoxic CD8 clonotypes in ibrutinib-treated CLL. Clones were read by immunoSEQ multiplex PCR, and TCRdb kept only the in-frame ones, dropping some. There are under 300,000 clones in the sample; less than 85% occur only once, and about 5% lies in the top ten. This specimen consisted of PBMCs, obtained at disease progression, from a patient treated with ibrutinib. The receptors originated from a human donor with chronic lymphocytic leukemia.

The V and J genes are TRBV11-2 and TRBJ2-7; D could derive from TRBD1 or TRBD2 (5 bases each). V was shortened by 4 bases and J by 0 bases, with 16 bases between the two germline ends. The V gene's germline CDR1 is SGHAT and CDR2 FQNNGV. This CDR3 is 16 amino acids long. CDR3 loop: CASSYRPGTSSYEQYF. The CDR3 coding sequence is TGTGCCAGCAGCTACCGGCCCGGGACGAGCTCCTACGAGCAGTACTTC.

This clone was seen a few times. The genes are TRBV5-6 and TRBJ2-2; D call uncertain. The germline gives CDR1 SGHDT, CDR2 YYEEEE. V lost 0 bases, J lost 2 bases, and 2 bases lay in between. The CDR3 extends over 13 amino acids. CDR3 nucleotide sequence: TGTGCCAGCAGCTTGGTTAACACCGGGGAGCTGTTTTTT. This codes for CASSLVNTGELFF. Full variable domain (outside the CDR3, taken from reference TRBV5-6 and TRBJ2-2): DAGVTQSPTHLIKTRGQQVTLRCSPKSGHDTVSWYQQALGQGPQFIFQYYEEEERQRGNFPDRFSGHQFPNYSSELNVNALLLGDSALYLCASSLVNTGELFFGEGSRLTVL.

The V and J genes are TRBV5-1 and TRBJ2-1, with D hard to call. Trimming took 0 bases from V and 7 from J, leaving 14 bases between them. This CDR3 is 15 amino acids long. Germline assignment: CDR1 SGHRS and CDR2 YFSETQ. CDR3 loop: CASSLEGPSRNEQFF. CDR3 in DNA: TGCGCCAGCAGCTTGGAAGGGCCCTCGCGGAATGAGCAGTTCTTC.

This clone came up a few times. The chain is built from TRBV18 and TRBJ1-2; D is unclear. The germline V and J ends were trimmed by 2 bases and 6 bases, with 10 bases remaining between them. The CDR3 contains 13 residues. The germline V gene has CDR1 KGHSH and CDR2 LQKENI. CDR3 bases: TGTGCCAGCTCACCAACGGACCGGAATGGCTACACCTTC. Encoded protein: CASSPTDRNGYTF.

CDR3 protein: CASSKDRGPYEQYF. As DNA, the CDR3 is TGTGCCAGTAGTAAGGACAGGGGTCCGTACGAGCAGTACTTC. The genes are TRBV19 and TRBJ2-7, with TRBD1 identical over 9 bases. This CDR3 is 14 amino acids long. V dropped 4 bases and J dropped 4; count of bases not matched to a gene: 5. Germline values: CDR1 LNHDA, CDR2 SQIVND (reference sequence).

The J gene is TRBJ2-7, the V gene TRBV28, with 10 bases that match TRBD2. V was clipped by 6 bases and J by 7 bases; unmatched bases: 12. The CDR3 consists of 15 residues. Germline V lookup: CDR1 MDHEN, CDR2 SYDVKM. The CDR3 DNA sequence: TGTGCCAGCAGGCTAGCGGGAGACTACGGGTATGAGCAGTACTTC. Its translation is CASRLAGDYGYEQYF.

The chain employs TRBV9 and TRBJ2-7; possibly TRBD1 for D (5 bases). Germline values: CDR1 SGDLS, CDR2 YYNGEE. The ends were cut back, 3 bases at V and 3 bases at J, with 10 bases in the middle. This CDR3 is built from 13 residues. The CDR3 coding sequence is TGTGCCAGCAGCGCCGACCAGGGCTACGAGCAGTACTTC. The encoded protein is CASSADQGYEQYF.

This clone was detected only once. The chain has TRBV5-6 and TRBJ1-1; D gene ambiguous. Germline assignment: CDR1 SGHDT and CDR2 YYEEEE. The CDR3 spans 13 residues. The V gene lost 2 bases and the J gene lost 2 bases, with 7 bases spanning the gap. The CDR3 spells CASSFTVNTEAFF. The CDR3 region has the DNA TGTGCCAGCAGCTTTACGGTAAACACTGAAGCTTTCTTT.

V is TRBV11-2 and J is TRBJ2-7; D gene uncertain. This CDR3 has 12 residues. The V and J ends lost 5 bases and 4 bases respectively, with 9 bases between them. Germline CDR1 SGHAT, CDR2 FQNNGV. The CDR3 is CASSDAHYEQYF. CDR3 coding DNA: TGTGCCAGCAGCGACGCCCATTACGAGCAGTACTTC.

This clone has only a few counts. The genes are TRBV2 and TRBJ2-5; D is possibly TRBD1 (6 bases). The CDR3 loop spans 13 amino acids. The germline CDR1 and CDR2 sequences are SNHLY and FYNNEI. The germline V and J ends were trimmed by 6 bases and 3 bases, with 11 bases remaining between them. CDR3 coding DNA: TGTGCCAGCAGGAAGGGGACAAAAGAGACCCAGTACTTC. Protein: CASRKGTKETQYF.

This clone occurred a few times. This rearrangement joins TRBV7-2 to TRBJ2-7, with 10 bases lining up with TRBD2. Germline lookup yields CDR1 SGHTA and CDR2 FQGNSA. This CDR3 has 14 amino acids. The V and J ends lost 5 bases and 2 bases, in that order; junction bases with no gene match: 3. The CDR3 DNA sequence: TGTGCCAGCAGCCTTGGACTAGCGGCCTACGAGCAGTACTTC. As protein: CASSLGLAAYEQYF.

The chain recombines TRBV7-3 with TRBJ2-7, with D perhaps being TRBD1 or TRBD2 (5 bases each). V lost 4 bases and J lost 6, with 16 bases in between. The CDR3 spans 14 residues. From germline, CDR1 is SGHTA and CDR2 FQGTGA. Here the CDR3 reads CASSSGATPSEQYF. CDR3 nucleotide sequence: TGTGCCAGCAGCTCCGGGGCGACCCCCTCCGAGCAGTACTTC.

V and J are TRBV6-6 and TRBJ2-7; D gene unclear. The V gene's germline CDR1 is MNHNY and CDR2 SVGAGI (reference sequence). V shed 6 bases and J shed 6 bases, with 15 bases lying between them. The CDR3 has 13 amino acids. CDR3: CASSSQLSSEQYF. CDR3 coding DNA: TGTGCCAGCAGCTCCCAACTATCTAGCGAGCAGTACTTC.

The chain combines TRBV7-3 with TRBJ2-7; 9 bases match TRBD1. CDR3 size: 15 residues. Germline V CDR1 and CDR2: SGHTA, FQGTGA. V lost 1 base to trimming and J lost 2 bases; unmatched junction nucleotides: 3. Written as DNA, the CDR3 is TGTGCCAGCAGCTTAAAGGGGGACAGGGCCTACGAGCAGTACTTC. It translates to CASSLKGDRAYEQYF.

This rearrangement joins TRBV27 to TRBJ2-5; D is possibly TRBD1 or TRBD2 (5 bases each). The germline V gene has CDR1 MNHEY and CDR2 SMNVEV (reference sequence). This CDR3 region has 13 residues. The V gene lost 10 bases and the J gene lost 4 bases, with 16 bases spanning the gap. The CDR3 nucleotides read TGTGCCACCCGTAAGGCAGGGAGAGAGACCCAGTACTTC. It specifies CATRKAGRETQYF.

V usage is TRBV6-5 and J usage is TRBJ2-7; the D gene could be TRBD1 or TRBD2 (5 bases each). V shed 4 bases and J shed 2 bases, with 12 bases lying between them. The CDR3 length is 14 residues. Germline lookup yields CDR1 MNHEY and CDR2 SVGAGI. CDR3 region: CASSWGHGTYEQYF. The CDR3 DNA follows: TGTGCCAGCAGTTGGGGCCACGGGACCTACGAGCAGTACTTC.

The chain carries TRBV19 and TRBJ2-7; 10 bases line up with TRBD1. Germline assignment: CDR1 LNHDA and CDR2 SQIVND (reference sequence). This CDR3 has 14 amino acids. V dropped 4 bases and J dropped 7; count of bases not matched to a gene: 7. CDR3 region: CASSTRQGAREQYF. CDR3 DNA sequence: TGTGCCAGTAGTACAAGACAGGGGGCGAGAGAGCAGTACTTC.

The chain recombines TRBV19 with TRBJ1-1, with D hard to call. V was shortened by 5 bases and J by 8 bases, with 9 bases between the two germline ends. CDR1 is LNHDA and CDR2 is SQIVND in the germline V gene (reference sequence). The CDR3 spans 11 residues. Here the CDR3 DNA reads TGTGCCAGTAGTTTCGGGCCAGAAGCTTTCTTT. Translating gives CASSFGPEAFF.

This chain links TRBV9 with TRBJ2-7; 11 bases align to TRBD1. CDR3 length: 15 amino acids. CDR1 SGDLS and CDR2 YYNGEE come from the germline V gene. Trimming took 4 bases from V and 3 from J; bases not matched to a gene: 6. The DNA of the CDR3 is TGTGCCAGCAGCAGAGGGGACAGGGGGTTCTACGAGCAGTACTTC. It specifies CASSRGDRGFYEQYF.

The chain uses TRBV4-1 and TRBJ2-3; 10 bases fit TRBD2. CDR3 length: 19 amino acids. With V trimmed by 1 base and J by 1 base, 11 bases remained unmatched. Per germline, CDR1 MGHRA and CDR2 YSYEKL. DNA for the CDR3: TGCGCCAGCAGCCAAGGGTGGATAGCGGGAGGAACGGGCACAGATACGCAGTATTTT. It codes for CASSQGWIAGGTGTDTQYF.

V and J are TRBV10-2 and TRBJ1-2; D call uncertain. The CDR3 has 14 amino acids. V dropped 3 bases and J dropped 1 base, with 9 bases sitting between them. Germline CDR1 WSHSY, CDR2 SAAADI. Here the CDR3 reads CASSDSGVNYGYTF. Written as DNA, the CDR3 is TGCGCCAGCAGTGATTCCGGGGTTAACTATGGCTACACCTTC.

This chain uses TRBV4-1 with TRBJ2-2; tentatively, D is TRBD1 (6 bases). Trimming left V 1 base short and J 2 bases short, with 14 bases between. CDR1 and CDR2 (germline): MGHRA, YSYEKL. The CDR3 loop spans 17 amino acids. The CDR3 sequence is CASSQGLGTLNTGELFF. CDR3 bases: TGCGCCAGCAGCCAAGGGCTCGGGACACTCAACACCGGGGAGCTGTTTTTT.

This chain uses TRBV29-1 with TRBJ2-7; 7 nucleotides line up with TRBD1. Germline V gives CDR1 SQVTM, CDR2 ANQGSEA. The CDR3 spans 13 residues. Losses at the gene ends were 7 bases for V and 0 bases for J; bases not matched to a gene: 6. The CDR3 region has the DNA TGCAGCGGACAGGGCTCAAGCTCCTACGAGCAGTACTTC. This codes for CSGQGSSSYEQYF.

The count of this clone is one. The gene calls are TRBV6-6 and TRBJ1-1; TRBD1 matches at 8 bases. The V segment lost 2 bases and the J segment 11 bases; nucleotides outside the gene matches: 13. The CDR3 is made up of 15 amino acids. Germline assignment: CDR1 MNHNY and CDR2 SVGAGI (reference sequence). The CDR3 loop reads CASSYDDRGGVDAFF. The CDR3 DNA reads as TGTGCCAGCAGTTACGATGACAGGGGAGGAGTGGATGCTTTCTTT.

This clone was seen a few times. The chain uses TRBV5-1 and TRBJ2-3; 7 bases match TRBD2. Germline V gene sequence: CDR1 SGHRS, CDR2 YFSETQ. The junction had 6 bases not matched to a gene; V was cut back by 4 bases and J by 4 bases. The CDR3 has 14 amino acids. CDR3 DNA: TGCGCCAGCAGCCAAGGACTAGGGGCAGATACGCAGTATTTT. Its translation is CASSQGLGADTQYF.

V and J are TRBV4-1 and TRBJ2-1, with 10 bases fitting TRBD2. This CDR3 has 17 residues. V trimming: 2 bases; J trimming: 9 bases; junction bases outside the gene matches: 13. Germline V gene sequence: CDR1 MGHRA, CDR2 YSYEKL. DNA of the CDR3: TGCGCCAGCAGCCAACAGCTAGCGGGAGTGGGAGGCTCTGAGCAGTTCTTC. Its translation: CASSQQLAGVGGSEQFF.

This CDR3 reads CSARVGLEQYF. CDR3 nucleotides: TGCAGTGCTAGGGTGGGGCTCGAGCAGTACTTC. The chain employs TRBV20-1 and TRBJ2-7; TRBD1 is a possible D gene (5 bases). The CDR3 is made up of 11 amino acids. CDR1 DFQATT and CDR2 SNEGSKA come from the germline V gene (reference sequence). Trimming left V 3 bases short and J 6 bases short, with 9 bases between.

The chain joins TRBV6-4 to TRBJ2-1; 7 nucleotides agree with TRBD1. Germline CDR1 MRHNA, CDR2 SNTAGT. CDR3 length: 15 amino acids. Trimming removed 3 bases from V and 8 bases from J; junction bases left unmatched: 10. CDR3 region: CASSEEGAFFDEQFF. As DNA, the CDR3 is TGTGCCAGCAGTGAAGAGGGGGCTTTTTTCGATGAGCAGTTCTTC.

The rearrangement joins TRBV6-1 to TRBJ1-2, with 9 bases that match TRBD1. This CDR3 has 14 amino acids. V trimming: 6 bases; J trimming: 4 bases; junction bases outside the gene matches: 6. Germline CDR1 and CDR2: MNHNS and SASEGT. In nucleotides, the CDR3 is TGTGCCAGCAGCCGGGACAGGGACATCTATGGCTACACCTTC. Residues: CASSRDRDIYGYTF.

The sample holds one count of this clone. This chain uses TRBV20-1 with TRBJ1-1; D is ambiguous. Per germline, CDR1 DFQATT and CDR2 SNEGSKA (reference sequence). The CDR3 runs 11 residues. Trimming left V 6 bases short and J 4 bases short, with 9 bases between. CDR3 sequence reads: CSAGWLTEAFF. DNA of the CDR3: TGCAGTGCGGGGTGGCTCACTGAAGCTTTCTTT.

V is TRBV5-5 and J is TRBJ1-1; tentatively, D is TRBD1 (6 bases). The CDR3 spans 13 residues. Trimming cost V 7 bases and J 4 bases, with 14 bases left between them. Germline assignment: CDR1 SGHKS and CDR2 YYEKEE (reference sequence). The CDR3 sequence: CASRQRGGTEAFF. In DNA form, the CDR3 reads TGTGCCAGCCGCCAGAGGGGGGGCACTGAAGCTTTCTTT.

This chain connects TRBV7-9 to TRBJ2-7, with 8 bases identical to TRBD2. Per the germline V gene, CDR1 is SEHNR and CDR2 is FQNEAQ (reference sequence). V shed 6 bases and J 6 bases; nucleotides not matched to a gene: 13. The CDR3 runs to 15 residues. CDR3 protein: CASSLGLDNSGEQYF. The CDR3 DNA follows: TGTGCCAGCAGTTTGGGACTAGATAATTCGGGCGAGCAGTACTTC. Filled out from reference TRBV7-9 and TRBJ2-7, the complete variable domain reads DTGVSQNPRHKITKRGQNVTFRCDPISEHNRLYWYRQTLGQGPEFLTYFQNEAQLEKSRLLSDRFSAERPKGSFSTLEIQRTEQGDSAMYLCASSLGLDNSGEQYFGPGTRLTVT.